This T cell receptor beta chain came from a study of radiotherapy plus CTLA-4 blockade in lung cancer. Study overall: Among all patients, around 19% showed objective responses, while about 30% had disease control.

The CDR3 covers 15 residues. Germline lookup yields CDR1 SEHNR and CDR2 FQNEAQ (reference sequence). V shed 6 bases and J 6 bases; nucleotides not matched to a gene: 11. TCRdb keeps only in-frame clones here, not all; method: immunoSEQ multiplex PCR. The sample includes roughly 44,000 clones, 65% to 85% of them seen just once. This clonotype originated in a human donor with non-small cell lung cancer who had stable disease on radiotherapy plus ipilimumab. The genes are TRBV7-9 and TRBJ1-2; the match to TRBD1 covers 9 bases. The starting material was peripheral blood, obtained from a patient treated with radiotherapy plus ipilimumab. CDR3 sequence (DNA): TGTGCCAGCAGTTCCTTTACAGGGGGCGAGCATGGCTACACCTTC. This gives the protein CASSSFTGGEHGYTF.